This passage covers 13 T cell receptor beta chains from one sample sequenced in a study of T cells in localized non-small cell lung cancer. The repertoire was sequenced with immunoSEQ multiplex PCR; TCRdb's copy has only in-frame clones and lacks some. The sample comprises 20,000 to 25,000 clones, 75% to 90% of which are singletons, and about 20% rests with the top ten. Sequenced here: PBMCs, sampled before any cancer treatment. The receptors were sampled from a man between 40 and 69 years old with stage II squamous cell lung carcinoma.

The chain couples TRBV6-1 to TRBJ2-3; 10 positions match TRBD2. CDR1 and CDR2 (germline): MNHNS, SASEGT. Trimming took 7 bases from V and 5 from J; bases not matched to a gene: 3. This CDR3 has 13 residues. The CDR3 reads CASIRTSGDTQYF. The CDR3 DNA sequence: TGTGCCAGCATCCGGACTAGCGGAGATACGCAGTATTTT.

The V gene is TRBV11-3, the J gene TRBJ2-3; TRBD2 is a possible D gene (5 bases). This CDR3 contains 14 residues. CDR1 is SGHNT and CDR2 is YENEEA in the germline V gene. Trimming stripped 2 bases from V and 2 bases from J, with 8 bases between. The CDR3 reads CASSLSGYTDTQYF. CDR3 DNA: TGTGCCAGCAGCTTAAGCGGATACACAGATACGCAGTATTTT.

As for this clone: Other DNA sequences from this sample encode an identical CDR3 as well. CDR3 residues: CASGEGSTDTQYF. Written as DNA, the CDR3 is TGTGCTAGTGGAGAAGGGAGCACAGATACGCAGTATTTT. V and J are TRBV12-5 and TRBJ2-3; no reliable D call. Between the trimmed V and J ends, which lost 6 bases and 0 bases, there was a span of 7 bases. The CDR3 runs to 13 residues. CDR1 is LGHNT and CDR2 is FRNRAP in the germline V gene. The complete variable domain, with remaining parts taken from reference TRBV12-5 and TRBJ2-3, reads DARVTQTPRHKVTEMGQEVTMRCQPILGHNTVFWYRQTMMQGLELLAYFRNRAPLDDSGMPKDRFSAEMPDATLATLKIQPSEPRDSAVYFCASGEGSTDTQYFGPGTRLTVL.

V is TRBV28 and J is TRBJ2-7; D unclear. The CDR3 has 11 amino acids. The germline V and J ends were trimmed by 7 bases and 3 bases, with 7 bases remaining between them. CDR1 and CDR2 (germline): MDHEN, SYDVKM. CDR3 nucleotides: TGTGCCAGCACCCTGAACTACGAGCAGTACTTC. It is translated as CASTLNYEQYF.

The CDR3: CASSSPSGRALTHEQYF. Written as DNA, the CDR3 is TGTGCCAGCAGTTCCCCTAGCGGGAGGGCCCTCACCCACGAGCAGTACTTC. The gene calls are TRBV28 and TRBJ2-7; 12 nucleotides match TRBD2. CDR3 size: 17 residues. Germline V gene lookup returns CDR1 MDHEN and CDR2 SYDVKM. Trimming cost V 4 bases and J 5 bases; bases outside gene matches: 12.

The rearrangement uses TRBV19 and TRBJ1-5; D not resolved. The V end lost 3 bases, the J end lost 4 bases, and 10 bases lay between the germline ends. The CDR3 sequence is 14 residues long. From germline, CDR1 is LNHDA and CDR2 SQIVND (reference sequence). CDR3 sequence (DNA): TGTGCCAGTAGTATTATGGCCGAGAATCAGCCCCAGCATTTT. It is translated as CASSIMAENQPQHF.

This sequence joins TRBV7-6 and TRBJ2-3, with a tentative D call TRBD2 (6 bases). Trimming left V 1 base short and J 0 bases short, with 8 bases between. The CDR3 runs 15 residues. Germline V lookup: CDR1 SGHVS, CDR2 FNYEAQ. CDR3 sequence (DNA): TGTGCCAGCAGCTTAGTAGCGGCCAGCACAGATACGCAGTATTTT. It specifies CASSLVAASTDTQYF.

This clone was detected once. The chain employs TRBV13 and TRBJ2-5; 7 positions agree with TRBD1. Trimming cost V 5 bases and J 2 bases; bases outside gene matches: 11. Germline V gene lookup returns CDR1 PRHDT and CDR2 FYEKMQ (reference sequence). The CDR3 totals 16 residues. The CDR3 DNA is TGTGCCAGCAGCCCTCGTGAGGGGGCGCGGCAAGAGACCCAGTACTTC. Protein product: CASSPREGARQETQYF.

The chain uses TRBV9 and TRBJ1-3; perhaps TRBD1 as D (6 bases). Trimming stripped 2 bases from V and 4 bases from J, with 13 bases between. The germline CDR1 and CDR2 sequences are SGDLS and YYNGEE. There are 15 residues in the CDR3. The CDR3: CASSVGAGFGNTIYF. DNA of the CDR3: TGTGCCAGCAGCGTGGGGGCAGGGTTCGGAAACACCATATATTTT.

The CDR3, as DNA: TGTGCCAGTTCGGGGGACCGAGAGACCCAGTACTTC. Its protein product is CASSGDRETQYF. The chain joins TRBV19 to TRBJ2-5; D may be TRBD2 (6 bases). Trimming removed 8 bases at V and 4 bases at J, with 11 bases between. Germline-derived CDR1 and CDR2 are LNHDA and SQIVND (reference sequence). The CDR3 contains 12 residues.

The chain employs TRBV6-6 and TRBJ2-3; the D gene is possibly TRBD2 (7 bases). The V gene's germline CDR1 is MNHNY and CDR2 SVGAGI (reference sequence). V lost 7 bases and J lost 2, with 13 bases in between. CDR3 length equals 14 residues. Written as DNA, the CDR3 is TGTGCCAGCACTCGGGGGGCCCACACAGATACGCAGTATTTT. The encoded protein is CASTRGAHTDTQYF.

This clone was recorded only once. J is TRBJ1-4 and V is TRBV29-1; 8 positions match TRBD1. The CDR3 contains 13 residues. Germline assignment: CDR1 SQVTM and CDR2 ANQGSEA. Losses at the gene ends were 3 bases for V and 8 bases for J; bases not matched to a gene: 5. CDR3 residues: CSVDRGHGEKLFF. As DNA, the CDR3 is TGCAGCGTTGACAGGGGGCATGGAGAAAAACTGTTTTTT.

This clone is a singleton in its sample. This chain connects TRBV18 to TRBJ2-1, with no clear D. The CDR3 is 16 residues long. Germline V gene data show CDR1 as KGHSH and CDR2 as LQKENI. With 0 bases removed from V and 5 bases from J, the gap between germline ends came to 14 bases. CDR3 in DNA: TGTGCCAGCTCACCACCGGCCAGCGCAGGCCACAATGAGCAGTTCTTC. Its protein is CASSPPASAGHNEQFF. The entire variable domain, with the rest obtained from reference TRBV18 and TRBJ2-1, is as follows: NAGVMQNPRHLVRRRGQEARLRCSPMKGHSHVYWYRQLPEEGLKFMVYLQKENIIDESGMPKERFSAEFPKEGPSILRIQQVVRGDSAAYFCASSPPASAGHNEQFFGPGTRLTVL.